Listed below are T cell receptor beta chains from one sample, sequenced in a study of blood T cell repertoires in COVID-19. Some clones are missing from TCRdb's copy, which holds only in-frame ones; the method was immunoSEQ multiplex PCR. In the table there are about 210,000 clones, over 75% of which are singletons. The material sequenced was PBMCs or T cells enriched from blood (not recorded which). Receptors were obtained from a man aged 35-49 years who had recovered from COVID-19. The CDR3 runs from the conserved cysteine through the conserved F or W. A D gene is named only where the DNA matches it firmly. The size entry is marked missing in some rows and otherwise reads once, few, many or a size class.

TRBD1 | - | TRBJ1-4 | TRBV30 | CAWSVGTGQVKLFF | TGTGCCTGGAGTGTTGGGACAGGGCAAGTAAAACTGTTTTTT
TRBD1 | - | TRBJ1-1 | TRBV5-4 | CASSLHRTGLNTEAFF | TGTGCCAGCAGCTTACACCGGACAGGGCTTAACACTGAAGCTTTCTTT
- | - | TRBJ1-1 | TRBV7-3 | CASSLGGVNTEAFF | TGTGCCAGCAGCTTAGGAGGGGTGAACACTGAAGCTTTCTTT
TRBD1 | few | TRBJ1-5 | TRBV19 | CATMPGQGRSSNQPQHF | TGTGCCACAATGCCGGGACAGGGACGCAGTAGCAATCAGCCCCAGCATTTT
TRBD1 | - | TRBJ1-5 | TRBV19 | CASSLITGTVNQPQHF | TGTGCCAGTTCGCTTATAACCGGGACAGTCAATCAGCCCCAGCATTTT
TRBD1 | - | TRBJ1-1 | TRBV6-5 | CAIGQGITEAFF | TGTGCCATTGGACAGGGGATCACTGAAGCTTTCTTT
TRBD2 | - | TRBJ2-5 | TRBV18 | CASSPGLVAGGQETQYF | TGTGCCAGCTCACCCGGGCTGGTAGCGGGGGGCCAAGAGACCCAGTACTTC
- | once | TRBJ1-2 | TRBV10-3 | CAISDTGFEGYTF | TGTGCCATCAGTGATACAGGGTTTGAGGGCTACACCTTC
- | - | TRBJ1-5 | TRBV21-1 | CASTTGVSDQPQHF | TGTGCCAGCACAACAGGGGTTTCCGATCAGCCCCAGCATTTT
- | - | TRBJ1-5 | TRBV25-1 | CASSEYSGHQPQHF | TGTGCCAGCAGTGAATATAGCGGGCACCAGCCCCAGCATTTT
TRBD1 | - | TRBJ1-1 | TRBV9 | CASSARTGVSEAFF | TGTGCCAGCAGCGCGAGGACAGGGGTTTCTGAAGCTTTCTTT
- | few | TRBJ1-2 | TRBV6-5 | CASIHGLTRSGGYTF | TGTGCCAGCATCCACGGGCTTACACGATCAGGGGGCTACACCTTC
- | - | TRBJ2-7 | TRBV11-2 | CASSSPLTGLYEQYF | TGTGCCAGCAGCTCTCCACTGACAGGTCTCTACGAGCAGTACTTC
- | - | TRBJ1-5 | TRBV12-5 | CASGEGEVSNQPQHF | TGTGCTAGTGGAGAGGGTGAGGTTAGCAATCAGCCCCAGCATTTT
TRBD1 | - | TRBJ2-3 | TRBV27 | CASTPTGSLTQYF | TGTGCCAGCACCCCGACAGGGTCTCTCACGCAGTATTTT
- | - | TRBJ2-5 | TRBV3-1/TRBV3-2 | CASRVRETQYF | TGTGCCAGCAGGGTCCGGGAGACCCAGTACTTC
- | once | TRBJ1-5 | TRBV7-9 | CASSSIQGPQHF | TGTGCCAGCAGCTCGATCCAGGGTCCCCAGCATTTT